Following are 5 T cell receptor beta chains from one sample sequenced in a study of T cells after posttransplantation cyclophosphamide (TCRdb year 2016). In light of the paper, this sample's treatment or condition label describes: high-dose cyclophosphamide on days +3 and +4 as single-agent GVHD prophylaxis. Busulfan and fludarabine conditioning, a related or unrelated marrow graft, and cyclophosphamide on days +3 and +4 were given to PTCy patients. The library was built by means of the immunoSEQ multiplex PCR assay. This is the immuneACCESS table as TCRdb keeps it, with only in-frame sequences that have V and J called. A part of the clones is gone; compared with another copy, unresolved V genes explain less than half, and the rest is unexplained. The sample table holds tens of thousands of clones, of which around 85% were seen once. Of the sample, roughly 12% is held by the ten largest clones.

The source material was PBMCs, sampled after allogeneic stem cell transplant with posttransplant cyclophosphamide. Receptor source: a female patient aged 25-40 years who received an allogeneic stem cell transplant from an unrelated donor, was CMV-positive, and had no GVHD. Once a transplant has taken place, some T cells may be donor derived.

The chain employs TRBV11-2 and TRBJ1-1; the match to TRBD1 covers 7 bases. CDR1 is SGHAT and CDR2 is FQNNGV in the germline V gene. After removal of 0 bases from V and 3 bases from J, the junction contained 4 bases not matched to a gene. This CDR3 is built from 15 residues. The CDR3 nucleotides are TGTGCCAGCAGCTTAGAAGGCAGGGGGTACACTGAAGCTTTCTTT. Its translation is CASSLEGRGYTEAFF.

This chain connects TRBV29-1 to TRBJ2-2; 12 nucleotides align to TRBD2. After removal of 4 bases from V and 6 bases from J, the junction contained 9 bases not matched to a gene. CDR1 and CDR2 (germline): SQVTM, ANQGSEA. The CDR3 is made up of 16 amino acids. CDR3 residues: CSVAPSGGAFAGELFF. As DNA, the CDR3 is TGCAGCGTTGCACCTAGCGGGGGGGCCTTTGCCGGGGAGCTGTTTTTT.

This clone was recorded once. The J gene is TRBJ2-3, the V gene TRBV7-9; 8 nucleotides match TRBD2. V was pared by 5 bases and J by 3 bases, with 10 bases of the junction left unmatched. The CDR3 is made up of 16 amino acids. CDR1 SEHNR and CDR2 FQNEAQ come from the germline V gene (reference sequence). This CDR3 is CASSPGGEKVTDTQYF. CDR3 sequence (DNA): TGTGCCAGCAGCCCCGGGGGGGAAAAGGTGACAGATACGCAGTATTTT.

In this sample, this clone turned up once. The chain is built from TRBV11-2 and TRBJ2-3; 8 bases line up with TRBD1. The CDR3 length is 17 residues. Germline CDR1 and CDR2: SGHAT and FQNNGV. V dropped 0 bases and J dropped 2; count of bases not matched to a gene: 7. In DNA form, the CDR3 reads TGTGCCAGCAGCTTAGATTCAGCAGGGGGCAACACAGATACGCAGTATTTT. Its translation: CASSLDSAGGNTDTQYF.

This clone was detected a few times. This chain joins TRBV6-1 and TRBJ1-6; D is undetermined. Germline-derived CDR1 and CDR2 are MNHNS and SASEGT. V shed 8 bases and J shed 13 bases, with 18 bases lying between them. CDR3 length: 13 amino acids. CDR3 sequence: CASGTLHSSPLHF. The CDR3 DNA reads TGTGCCAGCGGCACGCTCCACAGCTCCCCCCTCCACTTT.